These T cell receptor beta chains were read from a single sample in a study of identical twins. TCRdb called the 5' RACE reads again in MiXCR, with one record for every CDR3 protein. The sample includes around 570,000 distinct CDR3 sequences, 9.6% of them seen just once. This same sample was also taken into another study, of yellow fever vaccine responses in identical twins.

The sequenced sample was PBMCs. Every receptor here comes from a woman in her late teens or twenties in good health. The CDR3 runs from the conserved cysteine through the conserved F or W. The D gene is left open where the match is weak. Not every row has a clone size; where given, it reads once, few, many or a size class.

clone size	D gene	V gene	J gene	CDR3 protein	CDR3 DNA
-	-	TRBV10-1	TRBJ2-4	CASSEDRQNKNIQYF	TGCGCCAGCAGTGAGGATCGGCAGAACAAAAACATTCAGTACTTC
many	-	TRBV3-1	TRBJ2-3	CASSQVDTQYF	TGTGCCAGCAGCCAAGTGGATACGCAGTATTTT
many	-	TRBV7-2	TRBJ1-6	CASSRKAGLENSPLHF	TGTGCCAGCAGTAGAAAGGCGGGCCTCGAGAATTCACCCCTCCACTTT
few	TRBD1	TRBV4-3	TRBJ2-1	CASSGTVEYNEQFF	TGCGCCAGCAGCGGGACAGTGGAGTACAATGAGCAGTTCTTC
many	-	TRBV20-1	TRBJ2-2	CSAPPARANTGELFF	TGCAGTGCCCCACCTGCGCGAGCGAACACCGGGGAGCTGTTTTTT
-	-	TRBV3-1	TRBJ1-5	CASSQAPGALPQHF	TGTGCCAGCAGCCAAGCCCCCGGGGCCCTCCCCCAGCATTTT
few	-	TRBV4-3	TRBJ2-1	CASSKGIYNEQFF	TGCGCCAGCAGCAAAGGGATCTACAATGAGCAGTTCTTC
many	TRBD1	TRBV7-9	TRBJ1-4	CASTKTTGTHNEKLFF	TGTGCCAGCACCAAAACGACAGGGACACATAATGAAAAACTGTTTTTT
few	-	TRBV24-1	TRBJ2-7	CATGRAGSYEQYF	TGTGCCACCGGACGGGCGGGGTCCTACGAGCAGTACTTC
-	TRBD1	TRBV15	TRBJ1-2	CATSSPGTGRDYGYTF	TGTGCCACCAGCAGTCCCGGGACAGGGCGAGACTATGGCTACACCTTC
-	-	TRBV6-5	TRBJ2-7	CASSYSFGESYEQYF	TGTGCCAGCAGTTACTCTTTCGGCGAGTCCTACGAGCAGTACTTC
few	TRBD1	TRBV15	TRBJ2-7	CATSSTPGQGTYEQYF	TGTGCCACCAGCAGTACTCCGGGACAGGGGACTTACGAGCAGTACTTC
-	TRBD1	TRBV12-3/TRBV12-4	TRBJ1-4	CASSPTGTVNEKLFF	TGTGCCAGCAGTCCAACCGGGACAGTTAATGAAAAACTGTTTTTT
-	-	TRBV12-3/TRBV12-4	TRBJ1-5	CASSLGAGAQPQHF	TGTGCCAGCAGTTTAGGAGCAGGGGCGCAGCCCCAGCATTTT
-	-	TRBV7-9	TRBJ2-7	CASSLAAHPDDEQYF	TGTGCCAGCAGCTTAGCAGCTCACCCGGACGACGAGCAGTACTTC
few	-	TRBV9	TRBJ2-7	CASSVASGYYEQYF	TGTGCCAGCAGCGTAGCCAGTGGGTATTACGAGCAGTACTTC
few	-	TRBV28	TRBJ2-5	CASSLPGGHQETQYF	TGTGCCAGCAGTTTACCAGGGGGGCACCAAGAGACCCAGTACTTC